In its sample, the clone carrying this T cell receptor (beta chain) was seen many times. Its antigen is unidentified. Time point of the sample: sample taken at primary tumor resection. Sequencing of whole RNA from tumor, nontumor lung or frozen PBMC involved no sorting. This specimen comes from a study of spatial heterogeneity in lung cancer. General study points: Tumors with more nonsynonymous mutations had more expanded intratumoral alpha and beta TCRs. The study found that ubiquitous and regional expanded TCR counts tracked ubiquitous and regional nonsynonymous mutations, respectively.

The ends were cut back, 2 bases at V and 6 bases at J, with 10 bases in the middle. Germline V gene lookup returns CDR1 KGHSH and CDR2 LQKENI. This CDR3 has 13 residues. TCRdb reanalysed the 5' RACE reads using MiXCR and keeps one entry per CDR3 protein. The repertoire holds about 23,000 distinct CDR3 sequences, with around 6% as singletons. The chain couples TRBV18 to TRBJ1-1; no clear D gene. Sequences were derived from lung tumor tissue, sampled at surgery. The TCR comes from a male donor with early-stage non-small cell lung cancer. CDR3 in amino acids: CASSPRAGAEAFF. The CDR3 DNA is TGTGCCAGCTCACCAAGGGCGGGAGCTGAAGCTTTCTTT.